These T cell receptor beta chains were read from a single sample in a study of shared clonotypes between healthy human individuals. The table came from immunoSEQ multiplex PCR; TCRdb's copy has only in-frame clones and leaves some out. The sample carries roughly 2.2 million clones, around 92% recorded once. The source material was naive CD4+ T cells from PBMCs. The receptors were gathered from a man aged 18 to 30 in good health. Some clones in this sample may be carry-over from other donors' samples. Both conserved end residues are part of each CDR3. Each record gives: J gene, V gene, D gene, CDR3 DNA, CDR3 protein. D genes are given only for firm matches.

>TRBJ1-5|TRBV10-2|.
TGCGCCAGCAGTGAAAGGGTGTATCAGCCCCAGCATTTT
CASSERVYQPQHF
>TRBJ1-1|TRBV14|.
TGTGCCAGCAGCCAAGAAATAGGGGCCCTGAGCACTGAAGCTTTCTTT
CASSQEIGALSTEAFF
>TRBJ1-1|TRBV19|.
TGTGCCAGTAGTATAGGACTGGACCTAGGGAGGAACACTGAAGCTTTCTTT
CASSIGLDLGRNTEAFF
>TRBJ2-3|TRBV7-9|TRBD2
TGTGCCAGCAGACGAGCGGGGGGCACAGATACGCAGTATTTT
CASRRAGGTDTQYF
>TRBJ1-4|TRBV7-2|.
TGTGCCAGCAGCTTACCCGGGACGTCAGGTGAAAAACTGTTTTTT
CASSLPGTSGEKLFF
>TRBJ1-3|TRBV4-2|.
TGTGCCAGCAGCCAGGTAGCCTCTGGAAACACCATATATTTT
CASSQVASGNTIYF
>TRBJ2-1|TRBV18|TRBD2
TGTGCCAGCTCACCAGGGCTAGCGGACTACAATGAGCAGTTCTTC
CASSPGLADYNEQFF
>TRBJ2-3|TRBV18|.
TGTGCCAGCTCACCCAGACAGGGAGGGGATACGCAGTATTTT
CASSPRQGGDTQYF
>TRBJ2-3|TRBV10-3|.
TGTGCCATCAGTGACGGAGCCGCACTGGGCACAGATACGCAGTATTTT
CAISDGAALGTDTQYF
>TRBJ1-3|TRBV5-1|.
TGCGCCAGCAGCTTGGGGCAGGGAATTGGGAACACCATATATTTT
CASSLGQGIGNTIYF